A single T cell receptor (beta chain) is shown here with its context. Its specificity is unknown. At one of its ends the junction is not consistent with the germline gene, which may arise from a read error. PBMCs were derived from 10 ml fresh peripheral blood. Researchers amplified the TCR beta CDR3 regions from RNA transcripts. An initial round of RT-PCR targeting the TCR CDR3 relied on the HTBI primer set. TCRdb re-called the multiplex PCR reads through MiXCR, storing one row per CDR3 protein. In the table there are 360,000 or so distinct CDR3 sequences, 13% to 15% of which are singletons. CDR1 SGHAT and CDR2 FQNNGV come from the germline V gene. The CDR3 covers 14 residues. This sample was included in a study of T cells in Graves' hyperthyroidism and ophthalmopathy. Points from the study as a whole: Blood also showed most of the thyroid clonotypes that were expanded above 0.001.

Sequencing was done on a sample of blood. The sequence was obtained from a woman aged 60 to 75 with Graves' ophthalmopathy. The chain recombines TRBV11-2 with TRBJ2-5, with D possibly TRBD2 on 5 matching bases. The chain's CDR3 is CASSLASIWETHYF. CDR3 DNA: TGTGCCAGCAGCTTAGCTAGCATTTGGGAGACCCATTACTTC.